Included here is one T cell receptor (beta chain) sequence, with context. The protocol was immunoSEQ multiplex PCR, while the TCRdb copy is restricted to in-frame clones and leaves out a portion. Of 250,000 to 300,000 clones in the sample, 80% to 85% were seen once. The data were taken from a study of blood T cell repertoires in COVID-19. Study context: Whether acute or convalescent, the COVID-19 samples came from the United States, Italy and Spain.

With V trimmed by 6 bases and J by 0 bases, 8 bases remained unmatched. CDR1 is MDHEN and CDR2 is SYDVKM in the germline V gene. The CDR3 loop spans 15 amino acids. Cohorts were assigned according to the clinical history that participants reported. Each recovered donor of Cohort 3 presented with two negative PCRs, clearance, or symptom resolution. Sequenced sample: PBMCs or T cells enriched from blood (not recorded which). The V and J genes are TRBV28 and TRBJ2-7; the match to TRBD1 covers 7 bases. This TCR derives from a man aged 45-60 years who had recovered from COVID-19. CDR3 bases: TGTGCCAGCAGCCTACAGGGGAAAAGCTCCTACGAGCAGTACTTC. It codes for CASSLQGKSSYEQYF.